This T cell receptor beta chain emerged from a study of cytomegalovirus exposure and HLA in healthy donors. Study-level points and caveats: Presence/absence analyses took donor sequencing depth as roughly uniform. Associated with cytomegalovirus, according to the listing, were 170 or so TCR beta chains.

Per germline, CDR1 SGHVS and CDR2 FQNEAQ. The CDR3 runs 16 residues. V dropped 5 bases and J dropped 0 bases, with 14 bases sitting between them. In regard to this clone: Its antigen is currently unknown.

The PCR had 60 Vbeta and 13 Jbeta primers. Produced via immunoSEQ multiplex PCR; TCRdb's table is partial and in-frame only. The profile shows around 100,000 clones, approximately 81% of them singletons. The sequence was obtained from a male donor in good health and CMV-seropositive. Sample: PBMCs. The gene calls are TRBV7-8 and TRBJ1-3; no clear D. Written as DNA, the CDR3 is TGTGCCAGCAGCCTTAGGGCGGGGAGCTCTGGAAACACCATATATTTT. Encoded protein: CASSLRAGSSGNTIYF.